These T cell receptor beta chains were read from a single sample in a study of blood T cells in healthy people across ages. TCRdb passed the 5' RACE reads through MiXCR, listing each CDR3 protein once. The sample consists of about 670,000 distinct CDR3 sequences, approximately 52% of them appearing once. Sequenced input: blood. Every receptor here comes from a woman aged 80 or over in good health. Both conserved end residues are part of each CDR3. The D gene is left open where the match is weak. A row's size may be missing; if present it is once, few, many or a size class.

j_call d_call v_call clone_size cdr3_aa cdr3_nt
TRBJ1-6 - TRBV25-1 - CASSDGSVSPLHF TGTGCCAGCAGTGACGGCAGCGTTTCACCCCTCCACTTT
TRBJ2-5 - TRBV4-1 - CASSQDRGKQGQETQYF TGCGCCAGCAGCCAAGATCGGGGAAAACAGGGCCAAGAGACCCAGTACTTC
TRBJ2-5 - TRBV10-3 - CAISESPAPIGNFGYF TGTGCCATCAGTGAGTCCCCCGCCCCTATAGGGAACTTTGGGTACTTC
TRBJ2-1 - TRBV18 - CASSPSQGQYNEQFF TGTGCCAGCTCACCATCCCAGGGTCAATACAATGAGCAGTTCTTC
TRBJ1-1 TRBD1 TRBV5-1 - CASSTGTGRMNTEAFF TGCGCCAGCAGCACCGGGACAGGCAGGATGAACACTGAAGCTTTCTTT
TRBJ2-1 TRBD2 TRBV7-9 many CASRRSGGAYNEQFF TGTGCCAGCAGGCGAAGCGGGGGGGCCTACAATGAGCAGTTCTTC
TRBJ2-4 TRBD1 TRBV2 - CASSGQGREQYF TGTGCCAGCAGTGGACAGGGTAGAGAGCAGTACTTC
TRBJ1-5 - TRBV12-3/TRBV12-4 many CASSFRRDINQPQHF TGTGCCAGCAGTTTTCGGCGGGACATCAATCAGCCCCAGCATTTT
TRBJ1-2 - TRBV12-3/TRBV12-4 many CASSFNQGRGYTF TGTGCCAGCAGTTTTAACCAGGGTCGAGGCTACACCTTC
TRBJ1-5 - TRBV3-1 - CASSQDINQPQHF TGTGCCAGCAGCCAAGATATCAATCAGCCCCAGCATTTT
TRBJ1-2 - TRBV20-1 - CSARAVPRPGNYGYTF TGCAGTGCTAGAGCCGTACCCCGGCCAGGAAACTATGGCTACACCTTC
TRBJ1-5 - TRBV3-1 few CASSQGTENQPQHF TGTGCCAGCAGCCAAGGGACAGAAAATCAGCCCCAGCATTTT
TRBJ1-1 TRBD1 TRBV29-1 - CSVESEAGGTAFF TGCAGCGTTGAATCTGAGGCAGGGGGTACAGCTTTCTTT
TRBJ2-3 - TRBV7-9 once CASSRSLSGSADTQYF TGTGCCAGCAGCCGGAGTTTAAGCGGTAGCGCGGATACGCAGTATTTT
TRBJ2-4 TRBD1 TRBV20-1 many CSSFLDRGNIQYF TGCAGCTCCTTCTTGGACAGGGGGAACATTCAGTACTTC
TRBJ2-3 TRBD2 TRBV5-1 - CASSLNPTSGSGTDTQYF TGCGCCAGCAGCTTGAATCCCACTAGCGGGAGCGGCACAGATACGCAGTATTTT
TRBJ2-1 - TRBV5-1 many CASTLLFRVGGNEQFF TGCGCCAGCACCCTCCTATTCCGGGTAGGAGGCAATGAGCAGTTCTTC
TRBJ2-1 - TRBV4-1 - CASSRGSGESHEQFF TGCGCCAGCAGCCGGGGTAGCGGTGAGTCCCACGAGCAGTTCTTC
TRBJ2-5 - TRBV10-1 many CASSEATGSLETQYF TGCGCCAGCAGTGAGGCCACAGGGTCGTTAGAGACCCAGTACTTC
TRBJ2-4 TRBD1 TRBV28 - CASSLPGQGYGQYF TGTGCCAGCAGTTTGCCCGGACAGGGCTACGGGCAGTACTTC
TRBJ2-7 - TRBV4-2 - CASSQAPGLIDSYEQYF TGTGCCAGCAGCCAGGCACCGGGACTGATTGACTCCTACGAGCAGTACTTC
TRBJ2-3 - TRBV20-1 - CSAGGTGRDTQYF TGCAGTGCTGGTGGGACGGGCAGGGATACGCAGTATTTT
TRBJ2-5 TRBD2 TRBV4-3 - CASSRLAAQETQYF TGCGCCAGCAGCCGGCTAGCGGCACAAGAGACCCAGTACTTC
TRBJ2-6 TRBD1 TRBV12-3/TRBV12-4 many CASSLRRTGRVSGANVLTF TGTGCCAGCAGCTTGAGGAGGACAGGGCGAGTCTCTGGGGCCAACGTCCTGACTTTC
TRBJ2-5 TRBD1 TRBV9 - CASSVDKGAVWGNEQYF TGTGCCAGCAGCGTAGACAAGGGGGCTGTATGGGGCAATGAGCAGTACTTC
TRBJ2-5 - TRBV2 few CASSGILEETQYF TGTGCCAGCAGTGGAATTCTGGAAGAGACCCAGTACTTC
TRBJ2-3 TRBD2 TRBV7-9 - CASSRLAGVDDTRYF TGTGCCAGCAGCCGACTAGCGGGAGTGGATGATACGCGGTATTTT
TRBJ2-7 - TRBV4-1 once CASSHPATPHEQYF TGCGCCAGCAGCCATCCGGCAACCCCACACGAGCAGTACTTC
TRBJ1-4 - TRBV15 - CATSPPPATNEKLFF TGTGCCACCAGTCCTCCCCCTGCAACTAATGAAAAACTGTTTTTT
TRBJ1-4 - TRBV7-9 - CASSRRRTYNTTNEKLFF TGTGCCAGCAGCCGAAGGAGGACGTACAACACAACTAATGAAAAACTGTTTTTT
TRBJ2-5 - TRBV21-1 once CAGSTRGHQETQYF TGTGCCGGCAGCACCAGGGGCCACCAAGAGACCCAGTACTTC
TRBJ1-4 TRBD1 TRBV4-2 - CASSQDGTGTYEKLFF TGTGCCAGCAGCCAAGATGGGACAGGGACCTATGAAAAACTGTTTTTT
TRBJ1-6 - TRBV25-1 - CASSERTGRSSPLHF TGTGCCAGCAGTGAACGCACAGGCCGGAGTTCACCCCTCCACTTT
TRBJ1-6 TRBD1 TRBV12-3/TRBV12-4 - CASRTGNQNSPLHF TGTGCCAGCAGGACAGGGAATCAAAATTCACCCCTCCACTTT
TRBJ2-2 TRBD1 TRBV12-3/TRBV12-4 few CASRFGTGGTGELFF TGTGCCAGCAGATTTGGGACAGGGGGCACCGGGGAGCTGTTTTTT
TRBJ1-2 - TRBV7-3 - CASSTRGSPPINYTF TGTGCCAGCAGCACCCGGGGCAGCCCACCGATTAACTACACCTTC
TRBJ2-3 - TRBV3-1 - CASSQPWGGLAAIDTQYF TGTGCCAGCAGCCAGCCCTGGGGGGGGCTAGCGGCCATAGATACGCAGTATTTT
TRBJ1-1 - TRBV6-6 - CASSYERGTEAFF TGTGCCAGCAGTTACGAAAGGGGCACTGAAGCTTTCTTT
TRBJ2-1 TRBD1 TRBV9 few CASSVKGGQGATESSYNEQFF TGTGCCAGCAGCGTAAAGGGGGGACAGGGGGCGACGGAAAGCTCCTACAATGAGCAGTTCTTC
TRBJ2-7 TRBD1 TRBV20-1 few CSARQARGISYEQYF TGCAGTGCTAGACAGGCCAGGGGGATCTCCTACGAGCAGTACTTC
TRBJ2-7 - TRBV12-3/TRBV12-4 many CASSPHGTGRSYEQYF TGTGCCAGCAGCCCCCATGGGACGGGAAGGTCCTACGAGCAGTACTTC
TRBJ1-2 - TRBV21-1 - CTEGFSSYGYTF TGTACCGAGGGTTTCTCCAGCTATGGCTACACCTTC
TRBJ2-7 TRBD2 TRBV29-1 - CSVGPASGGAYEQYF TGCAGCGTGGGGCCGGCTAGCGGGGGGGCTTACGAGCAGTACTTC
TRBJ2-7 TRBD1 TRBV27 many CASSTRQGGEQYF TGTGCCAGCAGTACTAGACAGGGGGGCGAGCAGTACTTC
TRBJ1-5 - TRBV6-2/TRBV6-3 - CASGEGFMGNQPQHF TGTGCCAGCGGGGAAGGGTTCATGGGCAATCAGCCCCAGCATTTT
TRBJ2-6 - TRBV12-3/TRBV12-4 - CASHGRPRGANVLTF TGTGCCAGCCATGGGAGGCCTCGTGGGGCCAACGTCCTGACTTTC
TRBJ2-7 - TRBV7-9 - CASSPEKSSYEQYF TGTGCCAGCAGCCCCGAGAAAAGTTCCTACGAGCAGTACTTC
TRBJ2-3 - TRBV7-9 many CASSWADTQYF TGTGCCAGCAGTTGGGCAGATACGCAGTATTTT
TRBJ1-2 TRBD1 TRBV20-1 many CSATGTGNYGYTF TGCAGTGCCACCGGGACAGGGAACTATGGCTACACCTTC
TRBJ1-2 - TRBV11-2 - CASSRPRAGYGYTF TGTGCCAGCAGTCGTCCGAGGGCTGGCTATGGCTACACCTTC